These T cell receptor beta chains were read from a single sample in a study of glioma-infiltrating T cells. One entry per CDR3 protein, called by TCRdb with MiXCR from the multiplex PCR reads. Of about 140,000 distinct CDR3 sequences in the sample, about two fifths were seen once. Sequencing was done on a sample of glioma tissue, nonneoplastic brain tissue, or PBMCs (not recorded which). These TCRs come from a human donor with low-grade glioma or glioblastoma, undergoing nonglioma brain surgery, or in good health (not recorded which). Each CDR3 is given with its conserved first and last residue. A D gene is named only where the DNA matches it firmly. Some rows have no size entry. The others give once, few or many, or a class for an expanded clone.

V gene	D gene	clone size	J gene	CDR3 DNA	CDR3 protein
TRBV20-1	-	few	TRBJ1-4	TGCAGTGCTAGAGGGCCAACCGGTGAAAAACTGTTTTTT	CSARGPTGEKLFF
TRBV27	-	-	TRBJ2-7	TGTGCCAGCAGGCCCTCTATACAGGGCTACGAGCAGTACTTC	CASRPSIQGYEQYF
TRBV5-4	TRBD2	few	TRBJ2-1	TGTGCCAGCAGCTTGGGGCTAGCGGGAGCGGGTGAGCAGTTCTTC	CASSLGLAGAGEQFF
TRBV27	-	many	TRBJ2-7	TGTGCCAGCAGCACCGGGAGATCCTACGAGCAGTACTTC	CASSTGRSYEQYF
TRBV6-1	-	many	TRBJ2-7	TGTGCCAGCAGTGAACGGGGTAGCGAGCAGTACTTC	CASSERGSEQYF
TRBV6-2/TRBV6-3	TRBD2	-	TRBJ2-1	TGTGCCATCAGCCTTAGCGGGAGGGACAATGAGCAGTTCTTC	CAISLSGRDNEQFF
TRBV7-2	-	few	TRBJ1-1	TGTGCCAGCAGCTTATCCCCCGACACTGAAGCTTTCTTT	CASSLSPDTEAFF
TRBV29-1	-	-	TRBJ2-3	TGCAGCGTTGAATCTGACCCGGGTACCACAGATACGCAGTATTTT	CSVESDPGTTDTQYF
TRBV15	-	-	TRBJ2-7	TGTGCCACCAGCAGAGAAATAGCGATAACCTACGAGCAGTACTTC	CATSREIAITYEQYF
TRBV7-9	TRBD1	-	TRBJ1-2	TGTGCCAGCAGCGCTACCGGGACAGGGGTCGTCACCTTC	CASSATGTGVVTF
TRBV6-1	-	-	TRBJ2-7	TGTGCCAGCAGTCATTTGGGGAGCGAGCAGTACTTC	CASSHLGSEQYF
TRBV10-3	TRBD2	-	TRBJ2-3	TGTGCCATCAGTGAGACGATGGTAGCGGGGGGGGAAGATACGCAGTATTTT	CAISETMVAGGEDTQYF
TRBV6-1	TRBD2	-	TRBJ2-7	TGTGCCAGCAGTCATAGCGGGGGCCCCTACGAGCAGTACTTC	CASSHSGGPYEQYF
TRBV6-2/TRBV6-3	-	-	TRBJ2-5	TGTGCCAGCAGTTACTCGAACCTGGGGGCAGGGGAGACCCAGTACTTC	CASSYSNLGAGETQYF
TRBV15	TRBD1	few	TRBJ1-2	TGTGCCACCAGCAAAGGGACAGTAGTCCCTCGGATCAGCTACACCTTC	CATSKGTVVPRISYTF
TRBV27	-	many	TRBJ2-1	TGTGCCAGCAGTCTCGACCCGAGCTCCTACAATGAGCAGTTCTTC	CASSLDPSSYNEQFF
TRBV20-1	TRBD2	-	TRBJ2-1	TGCAGTGTAGCGGGGGGCTCCTACAATGAGCAGTTCTTC	CSVAGGSYNEQFF
TRBV6-6	TRBD1	-	TRBJ1-1	TGTGCCACCAAGGGACAGATGAACACTGAAGCTTTCTTT	CATKGQMNTEAFF
TRBV7-2	-	-	TRBJ2-1	TGTGCCCGCAGCTTCAATCGTCAGGTCTACAATGAGCAGTTCTTC	CARSFNRQVYNEQFF